What follows describes a single T cell receptor beta chain. Its target is not known. These data come from a study of shared clonotypes between healthy human individuals. Across the whole study: Used for every donor were three CD4 naive, three CD4 memory, two CD8 naive and one CD8 memory plate. Study-level findings and limits: The sharing of 4.5% to 5.5% of naive CD4 clonotypes was seen across several donors.

This CDR3 contains 14 residues. V shed 5 bases and J shed 4 bases, with 16 bases lying between them. The germline V gene has CDR1 SGHDT and CDR2 YYEEEE. Profiling relied on immunoSEQ multiplex PCR, and the TCRdb table lists in-frame clones only, not all of them. The sample holds approximately 2,300,000 clones, less than 95% seen once. The sequence was obtained from a man aged 18 to 35 in good health. Some clones in this sample may be carry-over from other donors' samples. V and J are TRBV5-6 and TRBJ2-7; the D gene could be TRBD1 or TRBD2 (6 bases each). Sequences were obtained from naive CD4+ T cells from PBMCs. The subset: CD45RA+ positively selected. CDR3 bases: TGTGCCAGCAGAAAGGGGGGCGGCTCTTACGAGCAGTACTTC. It yields the protein CASRKGGGSYEQYF.